The 12 T cell receptor beta chains listed next were all sequenced from one sample in a study of T cell responses to AZD1222 COVID-19 vaccine (dated by TCRdb to the early 2020s). The time point label for this specimen denotes: baseline before first vaccination. The library came from the immunoSEQ multiplex PCR assay. Entries here come from immuneACCESS through TCRdb and include only in-frame sequences with V and J called. Some clones fail to appear in such tables; in the studies checked, an unresolved V gene covers under half of the shortfall, and the cause of the remainder is unknown. This sample lists about 140,000 clones; around 84% were detected once. The ten largest clones add up to roughly 4.3% of the sample. Sequencing was performed on peripheral blood, taken on day 0 of AZD1222 vaccination. These receptors came from an adult in good health.

This chain links TRBV6-5 with TRBJ1-5; D call uncertain. The CDR3 consists of 14 residues. Trimming shortened V by 2 bases and J by 3 bases, and 8 bases separated the two germline ends. Germline loops: CDR1 MNHEY, CDR2 SVGAGI. This CDR3 reads CASSYSRNNQPQHF. CDR3 coding DNA: TGTGCCAGCAGTTACAGCAGAAACAATCAGCCCCAGCATTTT.

J is TRBJ1-2 and V is TRBV10-1; TRBD1 might be the D (6 bases). Germline CDR1 is WNHNN and CDR2 is SYGVQD (reference sequence). V gave up 0 bases and J gave up 8 bases, with 10 bases separating them. The length of the CDR3 is 13 residues. The CDR3 DNA is TGCGCCAGCAGTGAGTCACTGACAGGCGGCTACACCTTC. Encoded protein: CASSESLTGGYTF.

The gene calls are TRBV28 and TRBJ1-2; 7 positions match TRBD1. Germline V gene sequence: CDR1 MDHEN, CDR2 SYDVKM. Trimming at V came to 5 bases and at J to 4 bases, leaving 10 bases not matched to a gene. The CDR3 is made up of 15 amino acids. CDR3 residues: CASSPRQGGFYGYTF. The CDR3 region has the DNA TGTGCCAGCAGTCCTCGACAGGGTGGCTTCTATGGCTACACCTTC.

The chain has TRBV2 and TRBJ2-5, with 12 bases lining up with TRBD2. Germline CDR1 SNHLY, CDR2 FYNNEI. The junction had 10 bases not matched to a gene; V was cut back by 5 bases and J by 3 bases. The length of the CDR3 is 17 residues. The CDR3 DNA sequence: TGTGCCAGCAGTCAGGGACTAGCGGGCCGGGGAGAAGAGACCCAGTACTTC. It encodes CASSQGLAGRGEETQYF.

The CDR3 DNA reads TGTGCCAGCAGCGTAGGGGGATTTGCGAACACTGAAGCTTTCTTT. It is translated as CASSVGGFANTEAFF. The V gene is TRBV9, the J gene TRBJ1-1; D not resolved. CDR3 length: 15 amino acids. V was trimmed by 0 bases and J by 1 base, leaving 10 bases between them. Germline values: CDR1 SGDLS, CDR2 YYNGEE.

The chain links TRBV11-3 to TRBJ2-1; D not resolved. The CDR3 has 12 amino acids. Germline values: CDR1 SGHNT, CDR2 YENEEA. The germline V and J ends were trimmed by 3 bases and 6 bases, with 6 bases remaining between them. The CDR3 here is CASSFRSNEQFF. The CDR3 DNA sequence: TGTGCCAGCAGCTTTAGGAGCAATGAGCAGTTCTTC.

The gene calls are TRBV4-1 and TRBJ1-4, with a weak D call TRBD1 (6 bases). This CDR3 is built from 13 residues. The V end was cut by 3 bases, the J end by 7 bases, with 9 bases between. Looked up from germline, CDR1 is MGHRA and CDR2 is YSYEKL. The CDR3 nucleotides read TGCGCCAGCAGCCAGCAGGACAGTGAAAAACTGTTTTTT. It specifies CASSQQDSEKLFF.

This clone showed up just once. The rearrangement links TRBV7-9 to TRBJ1-6, with 10 nucleotides matching TRBD1. CDR1 is SEHNR, CDR2 FQNEAQ, per germline (reference sequence). J was trimmed by 10 bases and V by 5 bases; bases with no gene match: 8. The CDR3 runs 15 residues. The chain's CDR3 is CASSQGQGKSSPLHF. The CDR3 DNA is TGTGCCAGCAGCCAGGGACAGGGGAAGTCATCACCCCTCCACTTT.

The CDR3 sequence is CAWSTPQTSPPLHF. The CDR3 nucleotides are TGTGCCTGGAGTACCCCGCAAACATCCCCACCCCTCCACTTT. This sequence joins TRBV30 and TRBJ1-6, with D hard to call. Germline CDR1 is GTSNPN and CDR2 is SVGIG (reference sequence). Between the trimmed V and J ends, which lost 2 bases and 11 bases, there was a span of 16 bases. The CDR3 totals 14 residues.

This clone was recorded only once. The rearrangement uses TRBV28 and TRBJ1-2; weak D call: TRBD1 (5 bases). The length of the CDR3 is 15 residues. V lost 3 bases to trimming and J lost 7 bases, with 18 bases between them. Germline-derived CDR1 and CDR2 are MDHEN and SYDVKM. The CDR3 bases are TGTGCCAGCAGTTTCTCCGTCGCAGGGAAAGTTGGCTACACCTTC. Encoded protein: CASSFSVAGKVGYTF.

V and J are TRBV30 and TRBJ2-6, with 7 bases aligning to TRBD1. CDR3 length equals 16 residues. Unmatched junction bases numbered 7, after V lost 1 base and J lost 4 bases. Germline V lookup: CDR1 GTSNPN, CDR2 SVGIG (reference sequence). The CDR3 loop reads CAWSGGQSAGANVLTF. The CDR3, as DNA: TGTGCCTGGAGTGGGGGACAGAGTGCCGGGGCCAACGTCCTGACTTTC.

This rearrangement joins TRBV10-3 to TRBJ2-7, with D uncertain. The CDR3 is 14 amino acids. Germline loops: CDR1 ENHRY, CDR2 SYGVKD. V lost 6 bases to trimming and J lost 3 bases, with 15 bases between them. As DNA, the CDR3 is TGTGCCATCAGAGCAGGTTCCCTTCACTACGAGCAGTACTTC. Protein product: CAIRAGSLHYEQYF.